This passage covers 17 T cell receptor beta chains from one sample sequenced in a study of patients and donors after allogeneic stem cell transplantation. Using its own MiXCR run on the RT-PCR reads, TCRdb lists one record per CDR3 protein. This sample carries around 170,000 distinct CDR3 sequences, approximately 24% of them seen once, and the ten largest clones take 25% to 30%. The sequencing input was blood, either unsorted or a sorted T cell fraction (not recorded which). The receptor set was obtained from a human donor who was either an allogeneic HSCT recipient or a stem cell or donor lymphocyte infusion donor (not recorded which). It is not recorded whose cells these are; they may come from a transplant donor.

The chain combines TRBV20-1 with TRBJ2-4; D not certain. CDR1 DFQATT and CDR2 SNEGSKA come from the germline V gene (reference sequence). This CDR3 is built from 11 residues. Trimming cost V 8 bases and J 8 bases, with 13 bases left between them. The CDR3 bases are TGCAGTACCCGCCCTGGGGACATTCAGTACTTC. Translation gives CSTRPGDIQYF.

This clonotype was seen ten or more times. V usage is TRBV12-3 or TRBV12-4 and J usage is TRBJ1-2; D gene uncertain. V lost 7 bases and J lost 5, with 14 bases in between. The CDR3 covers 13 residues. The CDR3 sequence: CASTLGGWYGYTF. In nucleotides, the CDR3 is TGTGCCAGCACCCTAGGCGGTTGGTATGGCTACACCTTC.

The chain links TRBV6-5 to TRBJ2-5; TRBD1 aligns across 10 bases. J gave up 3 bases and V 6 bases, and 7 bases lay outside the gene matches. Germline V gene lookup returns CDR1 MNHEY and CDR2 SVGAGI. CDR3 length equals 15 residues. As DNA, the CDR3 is TGTGCCAGCAGGGACCCGGGACAGGGGAAAGAGACCCAGTACTTC. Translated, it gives CASRDPGQGKETQYF.

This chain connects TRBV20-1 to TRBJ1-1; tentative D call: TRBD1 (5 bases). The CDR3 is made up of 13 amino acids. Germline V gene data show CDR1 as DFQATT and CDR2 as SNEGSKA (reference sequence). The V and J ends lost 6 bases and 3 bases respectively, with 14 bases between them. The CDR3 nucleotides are TGCAGTGCGTGCAGGGTGTCAGACACTGAAGCTTTCTTT. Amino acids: CSACRVSDTEAFF.

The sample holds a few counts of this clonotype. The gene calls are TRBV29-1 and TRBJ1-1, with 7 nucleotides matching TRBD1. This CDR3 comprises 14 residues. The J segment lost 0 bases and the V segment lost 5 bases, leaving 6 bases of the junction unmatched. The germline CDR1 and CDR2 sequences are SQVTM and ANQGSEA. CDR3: CSVLGQRVNTEAFF. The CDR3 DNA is TGCAGCGTTCTGGGACAGCGGGTGAACACTGAAGCTTTCTTT.

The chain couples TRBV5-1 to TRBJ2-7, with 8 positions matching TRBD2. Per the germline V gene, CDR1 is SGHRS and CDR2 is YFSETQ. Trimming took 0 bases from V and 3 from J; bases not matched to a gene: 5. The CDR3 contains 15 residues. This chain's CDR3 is CASSLEGTSFYEQYF. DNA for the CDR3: TGCGCCAGCAGCTTGGAAGGGACTAGTTTCTACGAGCAGTACTTC.

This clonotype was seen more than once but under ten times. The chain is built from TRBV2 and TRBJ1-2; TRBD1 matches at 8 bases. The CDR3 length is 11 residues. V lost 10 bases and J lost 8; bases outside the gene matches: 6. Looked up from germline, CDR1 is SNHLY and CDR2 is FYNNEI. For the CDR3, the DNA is TGTGCCACGAGAGGACAGGGAGGCTACACCTTC. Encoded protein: CATRGQGGYTF.

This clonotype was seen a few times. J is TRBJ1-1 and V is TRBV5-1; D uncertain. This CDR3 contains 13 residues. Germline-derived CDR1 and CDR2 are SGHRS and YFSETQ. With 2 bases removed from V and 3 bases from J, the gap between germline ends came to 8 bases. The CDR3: CASSFREYTEAFF. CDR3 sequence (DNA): TGCGCCAGCAGCTTCCGTGAGTACACTGAAGCTTTCTTT.

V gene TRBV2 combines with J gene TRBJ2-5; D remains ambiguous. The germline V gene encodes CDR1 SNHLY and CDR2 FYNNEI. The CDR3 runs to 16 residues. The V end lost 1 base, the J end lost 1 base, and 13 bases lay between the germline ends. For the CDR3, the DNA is TGTGCCAGCAGTGAAGTGAAAGAGCGCCTCCAAGAGACCCAGTACTTC. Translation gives CASSEVKERLQETQYF.

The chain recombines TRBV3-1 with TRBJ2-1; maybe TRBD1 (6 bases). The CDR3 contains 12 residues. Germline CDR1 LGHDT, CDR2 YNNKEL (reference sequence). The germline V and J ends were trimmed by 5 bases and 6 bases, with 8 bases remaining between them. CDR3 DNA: TGTGCCAGCAGCAACAGGGTCAATGAGCAGTTCTTC. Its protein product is CASSNRVNEQFF.

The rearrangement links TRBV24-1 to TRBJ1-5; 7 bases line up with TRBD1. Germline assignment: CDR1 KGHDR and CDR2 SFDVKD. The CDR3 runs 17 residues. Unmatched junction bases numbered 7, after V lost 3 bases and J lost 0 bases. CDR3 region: CATSDRGGSHSNQPQHF. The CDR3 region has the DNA TGTGCCACCAGTGATAGAGGGGGCAGTCATAGCAATCAGCCCCAGCATTTT.

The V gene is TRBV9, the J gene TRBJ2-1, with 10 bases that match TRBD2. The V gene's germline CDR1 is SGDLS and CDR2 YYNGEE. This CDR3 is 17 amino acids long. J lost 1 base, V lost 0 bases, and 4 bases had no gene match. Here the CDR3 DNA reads TGTGCCAGCAGCGTAGCTAGCGGGAGCGTTTCCTACAATGAGCAGTTCTTC. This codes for CASSVASGSVSYNEQFF.

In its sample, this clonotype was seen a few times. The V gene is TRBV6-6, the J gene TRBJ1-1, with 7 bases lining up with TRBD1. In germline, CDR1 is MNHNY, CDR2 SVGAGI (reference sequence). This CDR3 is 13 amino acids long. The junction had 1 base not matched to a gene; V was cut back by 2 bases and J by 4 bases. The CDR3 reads CASSYDRATEAFF. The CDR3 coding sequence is TGTGCCAGCAGTTACGACAGGGCCACTGAAGCTTTCTTT.

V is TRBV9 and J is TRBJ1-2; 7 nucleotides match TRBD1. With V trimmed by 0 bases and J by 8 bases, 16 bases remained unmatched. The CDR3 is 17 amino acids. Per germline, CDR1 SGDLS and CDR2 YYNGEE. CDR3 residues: CASSVAGGGQTARGYTF. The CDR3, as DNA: TGTGCCAGCAGCGTAGCAGGTGGGGGACAGACGGCGAGGGGCTACACCTTC.

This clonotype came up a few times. The DNA for the CDR3 is TGTGCCAGCAGTTTTTTCAAGGATACGCAGTATTTT. This gives the protein CASSFFKDTQYF. J is TRBJ2-3 and V is TRBV12-3 or TRBV12-4; D not resolved. V was clipped by 3 bases and J by 6 bases, with 7 bases between them. The CDR3 runs 12 residues.

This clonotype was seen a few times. CDR3 sequence reads: CAIRQGYYGYTF. CDR3 in DNA: TGTGCCATCAGGCAGGGGTACTATGGCTACACCTTC. The rearrangement uses TRBV10-3 and TRBJ1-2, with D tentatively TRBD1 (6 bases). The V end was cut by 6 bases, the J end by 3 bases, with 8 bases between. Germline lookup yields CDR1 ENHRY and CDR2 SYGVKD. The CDR3 runs 12 residues.

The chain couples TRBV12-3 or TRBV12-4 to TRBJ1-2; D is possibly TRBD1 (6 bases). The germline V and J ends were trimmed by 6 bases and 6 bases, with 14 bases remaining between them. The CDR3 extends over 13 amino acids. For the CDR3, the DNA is TGTGCCAGCAGATCCCAGGGGTACCATGGCTACACCTTC. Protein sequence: CASRSQGYHGYTF.